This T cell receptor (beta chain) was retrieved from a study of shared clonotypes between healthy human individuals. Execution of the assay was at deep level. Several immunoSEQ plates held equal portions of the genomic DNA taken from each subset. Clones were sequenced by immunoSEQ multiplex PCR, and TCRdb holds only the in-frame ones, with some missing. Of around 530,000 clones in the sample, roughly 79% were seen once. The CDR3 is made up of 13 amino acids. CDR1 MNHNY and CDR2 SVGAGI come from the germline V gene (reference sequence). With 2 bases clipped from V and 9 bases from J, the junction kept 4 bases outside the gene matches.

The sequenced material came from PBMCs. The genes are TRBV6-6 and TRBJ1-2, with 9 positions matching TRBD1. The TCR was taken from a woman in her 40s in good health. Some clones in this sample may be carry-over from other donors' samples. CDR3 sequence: CASSYGGQGSYTF. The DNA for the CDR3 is TGTGCCAGCAGTTACGGAGGACAGGGGAGCTACACCTTC.